These T cell receptor beta chains were read from a single sample in a study of shared clonotypes between healthy human individuals. Sequenced by immunoSEQ multiplex PCR; TCRdb stores in-frame clones only, minus some. Among around 340,000 clones listed, about 70% were seen once. Specimen: memory CD4+ T cells sorted from blood. The receptor set was obtained from a man aged 25 to 40 in good health. The CDR3 runs from the conserved cysteine through the conserved F or W. Fields, in order: clone size, J gene, D gene, V gene, CDR3 protein, CDR3 DNA. D genes are given only for firm matches. Size values are once, few and many counts, or a class for expanded clones, and some rows have none.

>once|TRBJ2-7|-|TRBV6-5
CASSPRRGHIYEQYF
TGTGCCAGCAGTCCCCGCCGGGGACACATCTACGAGCAGTACTTC
>-|TRBJ1-1|-|TRBV2
CASSGGIPWGTEAFF
TGTGCCAGCAGTGGGGGGATTCCGTGGGGCACTGAAGCTTTCTTT
>-|TRBJ1-2|-|TRBV6-5
CASMPYRDYGYTF
TGTGCCAGCATGCCGTACAGGGACTATGGCTACACCTTC
>-|TRBJ2-7|-|TRBV6-5
CASSYSGFFHEQYF
TGTGCCAGCAGTTACTCTGGGTTTTTCCACGAGCAGTACTTC
>-|TRBJ1-1|TRBD1|TRBV25-1
CASSEWKGQAFEAFF
TGTGCCAGCAGTGAATGGAAGGGACAGGCTTTTGAAGCTTTCTTT
>-|TRBJ1-1|-|TRBV4-3
CASSQDWNTEAFF
TGCGCCAGCAGCCAAGATTGGAACACTGAAGCTTTCTTT
>-|TRBJ2-5|-|TRBV7-6
CASSLLVGDQETQYF
TGTGCCAGCAGCTTATTAGTAGGGGACCAAGAGACCCAGTACTTC
>-|TRBJ2-4|-|TRBV19
CASTAGSKNIQYF
TGTGCCAGTACCGCCGGGTCCAAAAACATTCAGTACTTC
>-|TRBJ2-7|TRBD1|TRBV18
CATSGQENEQYF
TGTGCCACTTCGGGACAGGAGAACGAGCAGTACTTC
>-|TRBJ2-5|-|TRBV25-1
CASSDARAQYF
TGTGCCAGCAGTGACGCTAGGGCCCAGTACTTC
>-|TRBJ1-1|-|TRBV5-4
CASSLEGTASQAFF
TGTGCCAGCAGCTTGGAGGGGACGGCGTCTCAAGCTTTCTTT
>-|TRBJ2-1|-|TRBV28
CASTGPVADEQFF
TGTGCCAGCACAGGGCCAGTCGCGGATGAGCAGTTCTTC
>once|TRBJ1-1|TRBD1|TRBV14
CASSQYTGVIETEAFF
TGTGCCAGCAGCCAGTATACAGGGGTAATAGAAACTGAAGCTTTCTTT
>-|TRBJ1-2|-|TRBV20-1
CSARVGYGYTF
TGCAGTGCTAGAGTAGGCTATGGCTACACCTTC
>-|TRBJ2-7|TRBD1|TRBV2
CASSSDRGYEQYF
TGTGCCAGCAGTTCGGACAGGGGGTACGAGCAGTACTTC
>-|TRBJ2-5|TRBD2|TRBV11-3
CASSLGTGGEQETQYF
TGTGCCAGCAGCTTAGGAACGGGAGGGGAACAAGAGACCCAGTACTTC
>-|TRBJ2-1|TRBD2|TRBV5-4
CASSLEAGGPRNEQFF
TGTGCCAGCAGCTTGGAAGCGGGAGGGCCAAGGAATGAGCAGTTCTTC
>-|TRBJ2-2|-|TRBV7-2
CASSLTGSNTGELFF
TGTGCCAGCAGCTTAACAGGGTCGAACACCGGGGAGCTGTTTTTT
>-|TRBJ1-3|TRBD1|TRBV2
CASRKTGSSGDTIYF
TGTGCCAGCAGGAAGACAGGGAGTTCTGGAGACACCATATATTTT
>-|TRBJ2-5|TRBD2|TRBV7-9
CASRLSGRALGETQYF
TGTGCCAGCAGACTTAGCGGGAGGGCCCTCGGGGAGACCCAGTACTTC
>-|TRBJ2-2|TRBD2|TRBV18
CASSPVVVDSTSGTGELFF
TGTGCCAGCTCACCAGTTGTAGTAGATTCGACTAGCGGCACCGGGGAGCTGTTTTTT
>few|TRBJ2-1|-|TRBV11-2
CASSLETYEGNEQFF
TGTGCCAGCAGCTTAGAAACTTATGAGGGGAATGAGCAGTTCTTC
>-|TRBJ2-2|-|TRBV5-1
CASSKDVADTGELFF
TGCGCCAGCAGCAAAGACGTAGCGGACACCGGGGAGCTGTTTTTT
>-|TRBJ2-2|TRBD2|TRBV11-2
CASSLGGGWNGELFF
TGTGCCAGCAGCTTAGGCGGGGGTTGGAACGGGGAGCTGTTTTTT
>-|TRBJ2-7|-|TRBV5-1
CASSSPAAYEQYF
TGCGCCAGCAGCTCCCCGGCAGCCTACGAGCAGTACTTC
>-|TRBJ2-6|-|TRBV4-3
CASSQQGSGANVLTF
TGCGCCAGCAGCCAACAGGGGTCTGGGGCCAACGTCCTGACTTTC
>-|TRBJ2-7|-|TRBV28
CASLGSLGGIEQYF
TGTGCCAGCTTGGGATCCTTAGGGGGGATCGAGCAGTACTTC
>few|TRBJ2-1|-|TRBV6-6
CASRSHLADNEQFF
TGTGCCAGCAGGTCTCACCTAGCAGACAATGAGCAGTTCTTC
>-|TRBJ2-1|-|TRBV30
CAWSPKGLYNEQFF
TGTGCCTGGTCCCCAAAGGGACTGTACAATGAGCAGTTCTTC
>few|TRBJ2-7|-|TRBV5-1
CASSRAGEGEQYF
TGCGCCAGCAGCAGGGCAGGGGAGGGCGAGCAGTACTTC
>-|TRBJ1-1|TRBD1|TRBV28
CASNPIRGRDTEAFF
TGTGCCAGCAACCCGATCAGGGGGAGAGACACTGAAGCTTTCTTT
>-|TRBJ2-5|-|TRBV6-6
CASSWQAQETQYF
TGTGCCAGCAGTTGGCAGGCCCAAGAGACCCAGTACTTC
>-|TRBJ2-2|-|TRBV4-1
CASSQVPNTGELFF
TGCGCCAGCAGCCAAGTCCCTAACACCGGGGAGCTGTTTTTT
>-|TRBJ2-2|-|TRBV15
CATSRAGESAGELFF
TGTGCCACCAGCAGAGCGGGTGAATCAGCCGGGGAGCTGTTTTTT
>-|TRBJ2-7|-|TRBV7-8
CASSFRVPAYEQYF
TGTGCCAGCAGCTTTCGGGTTCCCGCCTACGAGCAGTACTTC
>-|TRBJ2-7|-|TRBV5-1
CASARGPGEQYF
TGCGCCAGCGCCCGGGGGCCGGGGGAGCAGTACTTC
>-|TRBJ2-7|TRBD1|TRBV28
CASSLAGTGGYEQYF
TGTGCCAGCAGTTTAGCCGGGACAGGGGGCTACGAGCAGTACTTC